These T cell receptor beta chains were read from a single sample in a study of response to subunit inactivated influenza vaccine. TCRdb passed the RT-PCR reads through MiXCR, listing each CDR3 protein once. The profile covers around 600,000 distinct CDR3 sequences, with over 9% appearing a single time and 11% taken by the ten largest. These data were likewise used in another study, on T cells expressing NK-cell markers.

The sample consisted of PBMCs from blood, taken on the day of vaccination. The receptors stem from a man between 50 and 59 years old who received an inactivated influenza vaccine. Each CDR3 is given with its conserved first and last residue. A D gene is named only where the DNA matches it firmly. Clone size is given for some rows only: seen once, a few or many times, or a class if the clone is expanded.

cdr3_aa,cdr3_nt,j_call,d_call,clone_size,v_call
CASSKAGASYNEQFF,TGTGCCAGCAGTAAAGCGGGAGCTTCCTACAATGAGCAGTTCTTC,TRBJ2-1,TRBD2,NA,TRBV28
CASSTGGAPDTDTQYF,TGTGCCAGCAGCACCGGGGGGGCCCCGGACACAGATACGCAGTATTTT,TRBJ2-3,TRBD2,NA,TRBV11-2
CASMTGGLHSTDTQYF,TGTGCCAGCATGACCGGGGGACTACATAGCACAGATACGCAGTATTTT,TRBJ2-3,TRBD2,few,TRBV12-3/TRBV12-4
CASSLGGSTDYGYTF,TGTGCCAGCAGCTTAGGAGGTTCGACAGACTATGGCTACACCTTC,TRBJ1-2,NA,NA,TRBV7-2
CSAPTGTSFYLDEQFF,TGCAGTGCACCGACCGGGACTAGTTTTTATTTGGATGAGCAGTTCTTC,TRBJ2-1,TRBD2,few,TRBV20-1
CASSPIAGPREQTQYF,TGCGCCAGCAGCCCAATCGCCGGACCCCGGGAACAGACCCAGTACTTC,TRBJ2-5,NA,many,TRBV5-1
CSARDLLQPQHF,TGCAGTGCTAGAGATCTTTTGCAGCCCCAGCATTTT,TRBJ1-5,NA,few,TRBV20-1
CASSHTMANTGELFF,TGTGCCAGCAGCCATACAATGGCGAACACCGGGGAGCTGTTTTTT,TRBJ2-2,NA,few,TRBV3-1
CASSSGRDRDYGYTF,TGTGCCAGCAGCTCTGGCCGGGACAGGGATTATGGCTACACCTTC,TRBJ1-2,TRBD1,NA,TRBV7-2
CATTRLAGFTDTQYF,TGTGCCACCACACGACTAGCGGGATTTACAGATACGCAGTATTTT,TRBJ2-3,TRBD2,NA,TRBV19
CASSLNLRPPGNTIYF,TGTGCCAGCAGCTTAAATCTTCGTCCGCCTGGAAACACCATATATTTT,TRBJ1-3,NA,many,TRBV7-2
CASSLLPGQGDGYTF,TGTGCCAGCAGCTTACTTCCGGGACAGGGCGATGGCTACACCTTC,TRBJ1-2,TRBD1,few,TRBV7-8
CASSHLGQRRSGANVLTF,TGCGCCAGCAGCCACCTGGGACAGAGAAGATCTGGGGCCAACGTCCTGACTTTC,TRBJ2-6,TRBD1,NA,TRBV4-3
CASRGDRPYEQYF,TGTGCCAGCAGGGGGGACAGGCCTTACGAGCAGTACTTC,TRBJ2-7,TRBD1,few,TRBV12-3/TRBV12-4
CAIMVGLGYEQYF,TGTGCCATTATGGTCGGCCTAGGGTACGAGCAGTACTTC,TRBJ2-7,NA,NA,TRBV10-3
CATSRDGIFYEQYF,TGTGCCACCAGCAGAGACGGAATTTTCTACGAGCAGTACTTC,TRBJ2-7,NA,few,TRBV15
CASSLDGQHFDEQYF,TGCGCCAGCAGCTTGGACGGACAGCATTTTGACGAGCAGTACTTC,TRBJ2-7,NA,NA,TRBV5-1
CASSPETGPPYF,TGTGCCAGCTCACCAGAGACAGGTCCGCCGTACTTC,TRBJ2-5,NA,few,TRBV18
CASSQIVNTQYF,TGTGCCAGCAGCCAAATCGTCAATACGCAGTATTTT,TRBJ2-3,NA,NA,TRBV3-1
CASQSVVNTEAFF,TGTGCCAGCCAAAGCGTGGTGAACACTGAAGCTTTCTTT,TRBJ1-1,NA,few,TRBV6-1
CASSEVDEGELFF,TGTGCCAGCAGTGAAGTCGACGAGGGGGAGCTGTTTTTT,TRBJ2-2,NA,few,TRBV2
CASSQGQVNTEAFF,TGTGCCAGCAGCCAGGGACAGGTGAACACTGAAGCTTTCTTT,TRBJ1-1,TRBD1,many,TRBV7-9
CASTLGGLAGDYEQYF,TGTGCCAGCACTCTCGGGGGCCTAGCGGGAGATTACGAGCAGTACTTC,TRBJ2-7,TRBD2,NA,TRBV7-8
CASTNPWGNSPLHF,TGTGCCAGCACCAATCCATGGGGGAATTCACCCCTCCACTTT,TRBJ1-6,NA,few,TRBV27
CAYTEMNTEAFF,TGTGCCTACACAGAAATGAACACTGAAGCTTTCTTT,TRBJ1-1,NA,NA,TRBV2
CASSLVSGTALPGELFF,TGTGCCAGCAGCTTAGTGTCAGGGACAGCGTTACCTGGGGAGCTGTTTTTT,TRBJ2-2,TRBD1,few,TRBV11-2
CASSLGGELEQFF,TGTGCCAGCAGTTTAGGCGGTGAATTAGAGCAGTTCTTC,TRBJ2-1,NA,few,TRBV12-3/TRBV12-4
CSARIAGALGSYEQYF,TGCAGTGCTAGGATAGCGGGGGCATTAGGGTCCTACGAGCAGTACTTC,TRBJ2-7,TRBD2,few,TRBV20-1
CASTGWGDVAFF,TGTGCCAGCACCGGCTGGGGGGACGTTGCTTTCTTT,TRBJ1-1,NA,NA,TRBV12-3/TRBV12-4
CASSQDYADTQYF,TGTGCCAGCAGCCAAGATTATGCAGATACGCAGTATTTT,TRBJ2-3,NA,many,TRBV4-2
CASSLRGNAEAFF,TGTGCCAGCAGTTTACGGGGGAACGCTGAAGCTTTCTTT,TRBJ1-1,NA,few,TRBV12-3/TRBV12-4
CSVERELSNTQYF,TGCAGCGTTGAAAGGGAGCTGTCAAATACGCAGTATTTT,TRBJ2-3,NA,NA,TRBV29-1
CAISAGTDNYGYTF,TGTGCCATCAGCGCCGGGACAGACAACTATGGCTACACCTTC,TRBJ1-2,TRBD1,NA,TRBV10-3
CASSLAGGISYNEQFF,TGTGCCAGCAGCTTAGCTGGAGGAATCTCCTACAATGAGCAGTTCTTC,TRBJ2-1,NA,few,TRBV7-2
CATSTEGSYGYTF,TGTGCCACCAGCACGGAGGGAAGCTATGGCTACACCTTC,TRBJ1-2,NA,few,TRBV15
CASSTQGDRLQETQYF,TGTGCCAGCAGCACCCAGGGGGACAGGCTCCAAGAGACCCAGTACTTC,TRBJ2-5,NA,NA,TRBV21-1
CASSQDLQYNEQFF,TGCGCCAGCAGCCAAGACCTACAGTACAATGAGCAGTTCTTC,TRBJ2-1,NA,few,TRBV4-3
CATGRAGGETQYF,TGTGCCACCGGTCGAGCGGGAGGGGAGACCCAGTACTTC,TRBJ2-5,TRBD2,few,TRBV27
CASSWGQATGELFF,TGCGCCAGCAGCTGGGGACAGGCCACCGGGGAGCTGTTTTTT,TRBJ2-2,TRBD1,NA,TRBV5-1
CSARLSSLNHIQYF,TGCAGTGCTAGACTATCTAGTCTTAACCACATTCAGTACTTC,TRBJ2-4,NA,NA,TRBV20-1
CASSSTGIVMSTEAFF,TGCGCCAGCAGCTCCACAGGGATAGTCATGAGCACTGAAGCTTTCTTT,TRBJ1-1,NA,few,TRBV5-1
CASAPWGEETQYF,TGTGCCAGCGCTCCATGGGGGGAAGAGACCCAGTACTTC,TRBJ2-5,NA,NA,TRBV25-1
CASRYQDRGTEAFF,TGCGCCAGTCGGTATCAAGACAGGGGAACTGAAGCTTTCTTT,TRBJ1-1,TRBD1,NA,TRBV5-1
CASKDVTDTQYF,TGTGCCAGTAAGGACGTCACAGATACGCAGTATTTT,TRBJ2-3,NA,NA,TRBV19
CASSFAGGGTEAFF,TGTGCCAGCAGTTTCGCGGGGGGAGGCACTGAAGCTTTCTTT,TRBJ1-1,NA,NA,TRBV12-3/TRBV12-4
CASNPTGITTEAFF,TGTGCCAGCAACCCGACAGGGATAACCACTGAAGCTTTCTTT,TRBJ1-1,TRBD1,NA,TRBV6-1
CASSLAGQTGANVLTF,TGCGCCAGCAGCTTGGCGGGACAGACTGGGGCCAACGTCCTGACTTTC,TRBJ2-6,TRBD1,once,TRBV5-1
CSARRVGHSGNTIYF,TGCAGTGCTAGGAGGGTGGGACATTCTGGAAACACCATATATTTT,TRBJ1-3,NA,NA,TRBV20-1
CASSFGGLGANVLTF,TGTGCCAGCAGTTTTGGTGGGCTTGGGGCCAACGTCCTGACTTTC,TRBJ2-6,NA,many,TRBV12-3/TRBV12-4